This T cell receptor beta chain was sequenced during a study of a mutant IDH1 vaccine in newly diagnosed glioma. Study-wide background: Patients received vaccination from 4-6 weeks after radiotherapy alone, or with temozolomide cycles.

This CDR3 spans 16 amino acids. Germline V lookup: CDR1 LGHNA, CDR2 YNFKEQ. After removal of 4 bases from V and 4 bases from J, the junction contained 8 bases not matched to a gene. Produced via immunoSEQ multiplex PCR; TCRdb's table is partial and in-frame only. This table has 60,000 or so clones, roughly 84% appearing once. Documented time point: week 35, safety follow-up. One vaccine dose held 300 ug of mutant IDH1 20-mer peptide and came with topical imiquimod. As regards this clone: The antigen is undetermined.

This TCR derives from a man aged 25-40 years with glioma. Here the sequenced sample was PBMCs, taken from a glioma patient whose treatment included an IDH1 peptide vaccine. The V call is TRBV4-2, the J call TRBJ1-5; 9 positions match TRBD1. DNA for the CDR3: TGTGCCAGCAGCCCAACGGGACAGGGCGGGAATCAGCCCCAGCATTTT. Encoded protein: CASSPTGQGGNQPQHF.